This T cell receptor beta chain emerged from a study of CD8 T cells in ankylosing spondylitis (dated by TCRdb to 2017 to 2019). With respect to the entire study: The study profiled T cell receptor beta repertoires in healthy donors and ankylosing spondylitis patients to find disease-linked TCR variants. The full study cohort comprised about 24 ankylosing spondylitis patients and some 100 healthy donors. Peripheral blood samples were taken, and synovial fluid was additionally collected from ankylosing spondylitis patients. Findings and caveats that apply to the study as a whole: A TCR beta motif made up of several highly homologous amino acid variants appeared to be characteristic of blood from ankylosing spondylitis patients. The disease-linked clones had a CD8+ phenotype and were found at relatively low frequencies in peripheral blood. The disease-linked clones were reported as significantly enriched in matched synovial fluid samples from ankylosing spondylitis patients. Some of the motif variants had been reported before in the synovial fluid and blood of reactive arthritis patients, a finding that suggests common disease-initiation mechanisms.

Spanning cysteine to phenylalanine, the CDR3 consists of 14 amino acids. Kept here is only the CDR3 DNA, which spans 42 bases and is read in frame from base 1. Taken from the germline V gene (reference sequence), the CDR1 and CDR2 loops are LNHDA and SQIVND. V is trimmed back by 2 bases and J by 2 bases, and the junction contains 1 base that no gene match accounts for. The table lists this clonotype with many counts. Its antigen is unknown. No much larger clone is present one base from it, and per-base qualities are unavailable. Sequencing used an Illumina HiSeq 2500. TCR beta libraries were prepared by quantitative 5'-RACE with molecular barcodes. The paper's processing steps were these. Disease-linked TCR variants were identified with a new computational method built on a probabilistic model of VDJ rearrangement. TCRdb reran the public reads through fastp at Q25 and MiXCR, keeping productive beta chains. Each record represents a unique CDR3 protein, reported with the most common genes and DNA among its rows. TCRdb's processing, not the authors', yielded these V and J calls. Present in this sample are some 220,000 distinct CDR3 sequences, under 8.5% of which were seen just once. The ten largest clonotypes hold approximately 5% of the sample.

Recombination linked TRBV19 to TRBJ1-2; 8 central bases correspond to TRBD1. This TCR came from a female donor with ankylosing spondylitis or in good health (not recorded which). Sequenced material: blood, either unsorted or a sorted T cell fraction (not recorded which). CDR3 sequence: CASSIRQGNYGYTF. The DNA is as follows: TGTGCCAGTAGTATAAGACAGGGGAACTATGGCTACACCTTC.